Presented here are 12 T cell receptor beta chains from one specimen sequenced in a study of Graves' ophthalmopathy and Graves' hyperthyroidism. Amplification of TCR beta CDR3 regions used RNA transcripts. After a first-round RT-PCR with HTBI primers, a second-round multiplex PCR was run. Each CDR3 protein gets one entry after TCRdb re-called the multiplex PCR reads with MiXCR. The sample shows roughly 480,000 distinct CDR3 sequences, 13% to 15% of them seen only once. The sequencing sample was made of blood. These receptors were taken from a woman younger than 45 with Graves' ophthalmopathy.

Many counts were recorded for this clonotype. The chain joins TRBV20-1 to TRBJ2-6, with a possible D match to TRBD1 (6 bases). Germline V gives CDR1 DFQATT, CDR2 SNEGSKA (reference sequence). This CDR3 has 19 residues. V dropped 1 base and J dropped 0 bases, with 19 bases sitting between them. The CDR3 region is CSARVPPGHRNSGANVLTF. For the CDR3, the DNA is TGCAGTGCTAGAGTGCCTCCGGGACATAGGAACTCTGGGGCCAACGTCCTGACTTTC.

This clonotype appeared many times. The gene calls are TRBV6-2 or TRBV6-3 and TRBJ2-7; 7 positions match TRBD1. Germline-derived CDR1 and CDR2 are MNHEY and SVGEGT. V trimming: 6 bases; J trimming: 1 base; junction bases outside the gene matches: 6. CDR3 length: 14 residues. For the CDR3, the DNA is TGTGCCAGCAGAAGGGACAGTCGATCCTACGAGCAGTACTTC. This gives the protein CASRRDSRSYEQYF.

This clonotype was recorded many times. This sequence may be a read error, since a much larger clone differs from it by one base. V usage is TRBV2 and J usage is TRBJ1-2; D unclear. The CDR3 contains 12 residues. The germline V gene has CDR1 SNHLY and CDR2 FYNNEI. V lost 4 bases and J lost 0, with 3 bases in between. The CDR3 sequence is CASSGANYGYTF. CDR3 sequence (DNA): TGTGCCAGCAGTGGGGCTAACTATGGCTACACCTTC. The full variable domain, its missing parts supplied by reference TRBV2 and TRBJ1-2, is EPEVTQTPSHQVTQMGQEVILRCVPISNHLYFYWYRQILGQKVEFLVSFYNNEISEKSEIFDDQFSVERPDGSNFTLKIRSTKLEDSAMYFCASSGANYGYTFGSGTRLTVV.

A note on this clonotype: This could be a read error, since a much larger clone is one nucleotide away. The CDR3 protein is CAISGGVTQPQHF. The DNA of the CDR3 is TGTGCCATTTCCGGCGGGGTCACCCAGCCCCAGCATTTT. J is TRBJ1-5 and V is TRBV28; D is ambiguous. The germline V gene has CDR1 MDHEN and CDR2 SYDVKM. V was trimmed by 10 bases and J by 7 bases, leaving 17 bases between them. There are 13 residues in the CDR3.

This clonotype was observed at least ten times. The rearrangement uses TRBV12-3 or TRBV12-4 and TRBJ2-7, with 9 bases identical to TRBD2. This CDR3 has 13 residues. Trimming cost V 7 bases and J 2 bases; bases outside gene matches: 3. CDR3: CASTRTSAYEQYF. For the CDR3, the DNA is TGTGCCAGCACCAGGACTAGCGCCTACGAGCAGTACTTC.

V gene TRBV12-3 or TRBV12-4 combines with J gene TRBJ2-5, with D perhaps TRBD2 (6 bases). V dropped 8 bases and J dropped 0 bases, with 13 bases sitting between them. The CDR3 runs to 14 residues. The CDR3 spells CASGFRTNQETQYF. As DNA, the CDR3 is TGTGCCAGCGGGTTCCGGACTAACCAAGAGACCCAGTACTTC.

In its sample, this clonotype was seen many times. In this CDR3 the conserved last residue, phenylalanine or tryptophan, is missing, so a read error is likely. The chain carries TRBV6-5 and TRBJ1-5; the match to TRBD1 covers 7 bases. J lost 9 bases, V lost 8 bases, and 10 bases had no gene match. The CDR3 is 13 amino acids. Germline V gives CDR1 MNHEY, CDR2 SVGAGI. The CDR3 loop reads CASRGTAELPQHS. In DNA, the CDR3 is TGTGCCAGCCGGGGGACAGCAGAACTGCCCCAGCATTCT.

Of note for this clonotype: An end of the junction does not agree with germline; a read error may underlie this. This rearrangement joins TRBV7-9 to TRBJ1-1; a weak D match, TRBD1 (5 bases). The CDR3 length is 15 residues. Germline V gene lookup returns CDR1 SEHNR and CDR2 FQNEAQ (reference sequence). The CDR3 region has the DNA TGTGCCGGCAGCTTACCGGGGACGGTGAACACTGAAGCTTTCTTT. Translated: CAGSLPGTVNTEAFF.

The sample holds many counts of this clonotype. The rearrangement joins TRBV2 to TRBJ2-3; 8 bases line up with TRBD1. After removal of 6 bases from V and 10 bases from J, the junction contained 6 bases not matched to a gene. Germline values: CDR1 SNHLY, CDR2 FYNNEI. This CDR3 is built from 12 residues. CDR3 sequence: CASRLDRGAQYF. The CDR3 DNA follows: TGTGCCAGCAGGTTAGACAGGGGAGCGCAGTATTTT.

This clonotype appeared a few times. The chain links TRBV11-2 to TRBJ1-1, with D uncertain. The V gene's germline CDR1 is SGHAT and CDR2 FQNNGV. V was clipped by 1 base and J by 0 bases, with 9 bases between them. This CDR3 is 15 amino acids long. This chain's CDR3 is CASSLVATMNTEAFF. The CDR3, as DNA: TGTGCCAGCAGCTTAGTTGCCACTATGAACACTGAAGCTTTCTTT.

This clonotype was seen at least ten times. This chain uses TRBV19 with TRBJ1-1; tentatively, D is TRBD1 (6 bases). Germline-derived CDR1 and CDR2 are LNHDA and SQIVND (reference sequence). The V end was cut by 5 bases, the J end by 3 bases, with 13 bases between. The CDR3 loop spans 14 amino acids. CDR3 amino acids: CASSRSGVDTEAFF. The CDR3 DNA follows: TGTGCCAGTAGTCGGTCAGGGGTGGACACTGAAGCTTTCTTT.

This clonotype has a handful of counts. The chain joins TRBV4-1 to TRBJ2-7; 8 bases are a match to TRBD2. V shed 3 bases and J 2 bases; nucleotides not matched to a gene: 12. CDR1 and CDR2 from the germline V gene are MGHRA and YSYEKL. The CDR3 loop spans 17 amino acids. In DNA, the CDR3 is TGCGCCAGCAGCCACCGGACGGGGGGGGGTCTCCCCTACGAGCAGTACTTC. Encoded protein: CASSHRTGGGLPYEQYF.